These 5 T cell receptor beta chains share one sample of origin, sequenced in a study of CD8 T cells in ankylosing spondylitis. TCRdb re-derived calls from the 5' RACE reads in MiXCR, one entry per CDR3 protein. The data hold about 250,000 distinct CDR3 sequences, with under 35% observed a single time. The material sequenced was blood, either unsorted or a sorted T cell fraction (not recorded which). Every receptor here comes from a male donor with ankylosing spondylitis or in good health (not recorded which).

CDR3 DNA sequence: TGTGCCATCAGTGAGGGGATAGCGGGGGTTCTCTACGAGCAGTACTTC. It encodes CAISEGIAGVLYEQYF. This rearrangement joins TRBV10-3 to TRBJ2-7, with 9 bases matching TRBD2. CDR3 length equals 16 residues. V gave up 2 bases and J gave up 3 bases; unmatched junction bases: 8. Per germline, CDR1 ENHRY and CDR2 SYGVKD.

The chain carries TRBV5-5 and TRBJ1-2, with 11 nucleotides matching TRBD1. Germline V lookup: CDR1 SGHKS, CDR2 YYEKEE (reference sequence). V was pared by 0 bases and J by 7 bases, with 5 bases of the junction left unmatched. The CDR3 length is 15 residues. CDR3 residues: CASSLAGQGASGYTF. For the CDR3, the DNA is TGTGCCAGCAGCTTGGCCGGACAGGGGGCCTCTGGCTACACCTTC.

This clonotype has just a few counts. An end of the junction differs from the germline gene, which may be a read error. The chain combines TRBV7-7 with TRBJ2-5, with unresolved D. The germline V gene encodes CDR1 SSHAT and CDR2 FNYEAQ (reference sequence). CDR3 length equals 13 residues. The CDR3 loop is CASSSVGPETQYF. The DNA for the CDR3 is TGTGCTAGCAGCTCAGTTGGCCCAGAGACCCAGTACTTC.

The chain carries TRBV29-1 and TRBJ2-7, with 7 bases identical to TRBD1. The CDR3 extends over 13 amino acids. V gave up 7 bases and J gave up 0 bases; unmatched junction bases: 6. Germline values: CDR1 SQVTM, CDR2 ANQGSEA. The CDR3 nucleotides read TGCAGCGCGAAACGGGACAGCTCCTACGAGCAGTACTTC. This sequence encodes CSAKRDSSYEQYF.

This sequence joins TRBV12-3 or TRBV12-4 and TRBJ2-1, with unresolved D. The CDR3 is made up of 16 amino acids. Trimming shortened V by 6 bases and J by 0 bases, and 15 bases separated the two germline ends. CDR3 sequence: CASSTDDADSYNEQFF. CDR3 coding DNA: TGTGCCAGCAGCACCGACGACGCCGACTCCTACAATGAGCAGTTCTTC.